This T cell receptor (beta chain) stems from a study of OX40 agonist ivuxolimab in advanced cancers. The overall study: The dose of intravenous ivuxolimab that patients received every 2 weeks ranged from 0.01 to 10 mg/kg. Averaging roughly 60 years in age, with a range of roughly 20 to 79, the cohort was around 85% male. General study findings and limits: The authors did not determine the antigen specificity of the expanded peripheral T cells.

This CDR3 contains 11 residues. Germline CDR1 is MNHEY and CDR2 is SVGAGI. V was trimmed by 7 bases and J by 2 bases, leaving 3 bases between them. The data were produced by immunoSEQ multiplex PCR, yet TCRdb's version contains in-frame clones alone and is incomplete. The top ten clones hold approximately 2.5% of a sample with 70,000 or so clones, over 60% of them seen once. Points on this clone: Its antigen is still unknown.

This clonotype originated in an adult with an advanced solid tumor such as melanoma, head and neck, liver or kidney cancer. This chain connects TRBV6-5 to TRBJ2-1, with unresolved D. The material sequenced was CD4+ or CD8+ T cells sorted from blood, taken in a trial of the OX40 agonist ivuxolimab. The CDR3 nucleotides read TGTGCCAGCAAGACCTACAATGAGCAGTTCTTC. This encodes CASKTYNEQFF.